This T cell receptor (beta chain) was obtained from a study of T-cell memory formation after mild COVID-19. Study at large: TCR clusters largely stayed donor specific.

Per the germline V gene, CDR1 is SGHRS and CDR2 is YFSETQ. CDR3 length equals 14 residues. The V gene lost 3 bases and the J gene lost 4 bases, with 13 bases spanning the gap. TCRdb processed the 5' RACE reads anew with MiXCR; each CDR3 protein has one entry. The sample lists hundreds of thousands of distinct CDR3 sequences, about 17% occurring once. This clonotype came up a few times. The antigen remains unidentified. Points from the study as a whole: CD4+ bias marked clones expanding day 15 to 37, unlike balanced contracting clones. Researchers found some responding clones in pre-infection memory, a sign that cross-reactive memory joined. The SARS-CoV-2 specificity of second-wave clones reaching peak at day 37 remained unverified.

The J gene is TRBJ1-2, the V gene TRBV5-1; D unclear. The specimen was PBMCs or a T cell subset sorted from them (not recorded which). This TCR was sampled from a young man who had mild COVID-19 (a few samples of this study predate the infection). Cell type and time point are not known. CDR3 coding DNA: TGCGCCAGCAGCTCAGGTTTCGGATCCTATGGCTACACCTTC. Translation gives CASSSGFGSYGYTF.